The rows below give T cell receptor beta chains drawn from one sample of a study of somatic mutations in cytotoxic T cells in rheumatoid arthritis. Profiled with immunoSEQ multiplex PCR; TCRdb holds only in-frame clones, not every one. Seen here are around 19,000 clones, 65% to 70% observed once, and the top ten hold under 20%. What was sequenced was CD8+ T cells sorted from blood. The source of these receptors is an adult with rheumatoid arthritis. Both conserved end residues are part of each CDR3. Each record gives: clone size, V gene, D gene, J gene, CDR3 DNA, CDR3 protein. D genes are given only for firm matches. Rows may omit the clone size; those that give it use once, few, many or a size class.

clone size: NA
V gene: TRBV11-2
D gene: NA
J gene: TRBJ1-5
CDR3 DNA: TGTGCCAGCAGCTTAGAGGGGGGTTGGCAGCCCCAGCATTTT
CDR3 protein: CASSLEGGWQPQHF

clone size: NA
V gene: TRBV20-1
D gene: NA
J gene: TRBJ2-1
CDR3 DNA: TGCAGTGCTAGGACCAATGAGCAGTTCTTC
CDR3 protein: CSARTNEQFF

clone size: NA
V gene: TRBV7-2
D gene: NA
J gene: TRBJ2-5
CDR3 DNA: TGTGCCAGCAGCCCAGAGGGACTTCTATATCCCTTACAAGAGACCCAGTACTTC
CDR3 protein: CASSPEGLLYPLQETQYF

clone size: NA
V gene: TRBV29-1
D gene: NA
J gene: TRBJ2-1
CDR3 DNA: TGCAGCGTTGAAGAGGTGTCAGGGGTCTACAATGAGCAGTTCTTC
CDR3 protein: CSVEEVSGVYNEQFF

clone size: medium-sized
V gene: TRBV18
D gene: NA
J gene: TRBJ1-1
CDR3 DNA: TGTGCCAGCTCACCACAGGGCACTGAAGCTTTCTTT
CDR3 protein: CASSPQGTEAFF

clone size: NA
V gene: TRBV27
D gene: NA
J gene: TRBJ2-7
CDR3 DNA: TGTGCCAGCAGTTTATCTTCGGGGTCCTACGAGCAGTACTTC
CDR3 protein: CASSLSSGSYEQYF

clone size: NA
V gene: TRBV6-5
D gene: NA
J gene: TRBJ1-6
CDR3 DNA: TGTGCCAGCAGAACAGGGAATTCACCCCTCCACTTT
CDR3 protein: CASRTGNSPLHF

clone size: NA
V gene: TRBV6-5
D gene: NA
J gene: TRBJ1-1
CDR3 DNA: TGTGCCAGCAGTTCAGAGTCAGCGAACACTGAAGCTTTCTTT
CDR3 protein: CASSSESANTEAFF

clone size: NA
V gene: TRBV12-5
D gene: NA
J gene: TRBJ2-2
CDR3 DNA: TGTGCTAGTGGTTTGGTAATGGGTAACGGGGAGCTGTTTTTT
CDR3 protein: CASGLVMGNGELFF

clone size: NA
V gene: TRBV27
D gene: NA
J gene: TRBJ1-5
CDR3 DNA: TGTGCCAGCAGTTATGGGGGCAATCAGCCCCAGCATTTT
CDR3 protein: CASSYGGNQPQHF

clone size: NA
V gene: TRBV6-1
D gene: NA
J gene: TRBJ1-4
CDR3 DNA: TGTGCCAGCAGTGTTTCAGGGTATGAAAAACTGTTTTTT
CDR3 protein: CASSVSGYEKLFF

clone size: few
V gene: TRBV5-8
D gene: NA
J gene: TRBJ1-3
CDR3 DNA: TGTGCCAGCAGCGTGGACAGATCCGGAAACACCATATATTTT
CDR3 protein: CASSVDRSGNTIYF

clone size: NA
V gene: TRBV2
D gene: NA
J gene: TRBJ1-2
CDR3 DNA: TGTGCCAGCAGTGACCCCCTAGACTATGGCTACACCTTC
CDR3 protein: CASSDPLDYGYTF

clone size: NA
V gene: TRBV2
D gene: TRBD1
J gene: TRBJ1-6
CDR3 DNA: TGTGCCAGCCTGGGGGACAGGTATAATTCACCCCTCCACTTT
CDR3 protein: CASLGDRYNSPLHF

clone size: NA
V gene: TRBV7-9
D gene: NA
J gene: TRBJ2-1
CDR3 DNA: TGTGCCAGCAGCATGGTAATATCCTACAATGAGCAGTTCTTC
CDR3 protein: CASSMVISYNEQFF

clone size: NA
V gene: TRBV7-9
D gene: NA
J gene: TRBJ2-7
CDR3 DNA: TGTGCCAGCAGCTTTATTGGGGACTCCTACGAGCAGTACTTC
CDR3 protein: CASSFIGDSYEQYF

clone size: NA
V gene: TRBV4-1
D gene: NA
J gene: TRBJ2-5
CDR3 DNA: TGCGCCAGCAGCCCAACTGGCAGGATCCAAGAGACCCAGTACTTC
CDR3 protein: CASSPTGRIQETQYF

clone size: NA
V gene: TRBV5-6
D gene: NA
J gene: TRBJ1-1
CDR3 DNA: TGTGCCAGCATCATATTTGGAGGGAACACTGAAGCTTTCTTT
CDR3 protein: CASIIFGGNTEAFF

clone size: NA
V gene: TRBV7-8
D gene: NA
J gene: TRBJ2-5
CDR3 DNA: TGTGCCAGCAGTCCTTGGACAGACCAAGAGACCCAGTACTTC
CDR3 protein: CASSPWTDQETQYF

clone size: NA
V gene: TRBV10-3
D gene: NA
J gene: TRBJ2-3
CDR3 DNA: TGTGCCATCAGGCCGTCCGCAGCGCAAACGGATACGCAGTATTTT
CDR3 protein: CAIRPSAAQTDTQYF

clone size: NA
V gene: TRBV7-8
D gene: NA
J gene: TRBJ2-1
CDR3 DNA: TGTGCCAGCAGTCGGGACGGCTCCTACAATGAGCAGTTCTTC
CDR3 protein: CASSRDGSYNEQFF

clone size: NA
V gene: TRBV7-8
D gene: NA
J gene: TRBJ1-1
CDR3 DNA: TGTGCCAGCAGCTCCCCCGGCGACACTGAAGCTTTCTTT
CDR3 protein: CASSSPGDTEAFF